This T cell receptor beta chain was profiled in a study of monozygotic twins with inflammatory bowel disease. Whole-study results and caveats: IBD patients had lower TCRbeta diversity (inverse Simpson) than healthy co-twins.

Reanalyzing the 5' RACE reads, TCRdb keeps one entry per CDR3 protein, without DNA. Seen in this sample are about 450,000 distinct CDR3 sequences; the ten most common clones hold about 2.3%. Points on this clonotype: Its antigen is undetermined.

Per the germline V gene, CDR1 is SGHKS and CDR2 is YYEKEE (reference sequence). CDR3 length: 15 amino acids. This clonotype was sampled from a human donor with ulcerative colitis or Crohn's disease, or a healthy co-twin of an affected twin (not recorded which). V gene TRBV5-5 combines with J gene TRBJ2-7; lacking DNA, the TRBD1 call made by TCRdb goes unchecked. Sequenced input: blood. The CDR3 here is CASRFGGGLIYEQYF.